Each of the 25 T cell receptor beta chains below was sequenced from the same sample in a study of blood T cell repertoires in COVID-19 (dated by TCRdb to 2018 to 2021). The method behind the library was the immunoSEQ multiplex PCR assay. Entries here come from immuneACCESS through TCRdb and include only in-frame sequences with V and J called. Some clones fail to appear in such tables; in the studies checked, an unresolved V gene covers under half of the shortfall, and the cause of the remainder is unknown. The sample table lists under 55,000 clones, approximately 86% of them with a count of one. The top ten constitute roughly a tenth of the sample. Sequencing was performed on peripheral blood. The receptors shown here come from an elderly woman with active COVID-19.

The chain couples TRBV5-6 to TRBJ2-5, with 10 bases lining up with TRBD1. This CDR3 region has 16 residues. Germline V gene data show CDR1 as SGHDT and CDR2 as YYEEEE. V shed 2 bases, J shed 1 base, and the junction held 5 bases outside the gene matches. CDR3 sequence reads: CASSFSTGGIQETQYF. The CDR3 nucleotides read TGTGCCAGCAGCTTCTCGACAGGGGGCATCCAAGAGACCCAGTACTTC.

Here the CDR3 reads CASSARGDPPGELFF. In DNA, the CDR3 is TGTGCCAGCAGCGCTAGGGGCGATCCACCCGGGGAGCTGTTTTTT. The chain combines TRBV9 with TRBJ2-2, with D perhaps TRBD1 (5 bases). Germline values: CDR1 SGDLS, CDR2 YYNGEE. The CDR3 is 15 amino acids. The ends were cut back, 3 bases at V and 6 bases at J, with 15 bases in the middle.

This clone showed up just a few times. CDR3 bases: TGTGCCAGCAGTTATGAGCCAGGGGTCACCTATGGCTACACCTTC. Its protein is CASSYEPGVTYGYTF. This chain connects TRBV6-2 or TRBV6-3 to TRBJ1-2; TRBD1 is a possible D gene (6 bases). This CDR3 is 15 amino acids long. Per the germline V gene, CDR1 is MNHEY and CDR2 is SVGEGT. The germline V and J ends were trimmed by 3 bases and 4 bases, with 15 bases remaining between them.

The gene calls are TRBV7-9 and TRBJ1-4; weak D call: TRBD1 (6 bases). The ends were cut back, 1 base at V and 5 bases at J, with 11 bases in the middle. CDR1 is SEHNR, CDR2 FQNEAQ, per germline (reference sequence). The CDR3 has 15 residues. CDR3 coding DNA: TGTGCCAGCAGCTTAGGGACAGCGAAGAATGAAAAACTGTTTTTT. It encodes CASSLGTAKNEKLFF.

The chain recombines TRBV5-4 with TRBJ2-5; 8 nucleotides agree with TRBD2. V shed 3 bases, J shed 5 bases, and the junction held 6 bases outside the gene matches. This CDR3 is built from 14 residues. Germline V gene sequence: CDR1 SGHNT, CDR2 YYREEE (reference sequence). Here the CDR3 reads CASSSGTSRETQYF. The DNA of the CDR3 is TGTGCCAGCAGCTCTGGGACTAGTAGGGAGACCCAGTACTTC. Complete variable domain (other parts from reference TRBV5-4 and TRBJ2-5): ETGVTQSPTHLIKTRGQQVTLRCSSQSGHNTVSWYQQALGQGPQFIFQYYREEENGRGNFPPRFSGLQFPNYSSELNVNALELDDSALYLCASSSGTSRETQYFGPGTRLLVL.

The chain combines TRBV5-3 with TRBJ1-5; 9 bases are a match to TRBD1. TRBV5-3 is treated as an ORF (open reading frame) with a function not yet certain. V was pared by 4 bases and J by 2 bases, with 13 bases of the junction left unmatched. The CDR3 has 18 residues. The CDR3 DNA reads as TGTGCCAGAAGCATTGCCGGGACAGGGAGAGGAGGCAATCAGCCCCAGCATTTT. It yields the protein CARSIAGTGRGGNQPQHF.

The chain uses TRBV12-3 or TRBV12-4 and TRBJ1-5, with D perhaps matching TRBD1 (6 bases). The CDR3 extends over 13 amino acids. Trimming left V 6 bases short and J 5 bases short, with 11 bases between. DNA for the CDR3: TGTGCCAGCAGGGGGGCCTGGGATCAGCCCCAGCATTTT. Its protein product is CASRGAWDQPQHF.

The rearrangement uses TRBV14 and TRBJ2-5, with D perhaps matching TRBD1 (6 bases). The CDR3 loop spans 14 amino acids. V was trimmed by 4 bases and J by 1 base, leaving 10 bases between them. Germline lookup yields CDR1 SGHDN and CDR2 FVKESK. The CDR3 nucleotides read TGTGCCAGCAGCCGGAACAGGGCCCAAGAGACCCAGTACTTC. Encoded protein: CASSRNRAQETQYF.

The genes are TRBV4-2 and TRBJ1-4; D is undetermined. Trimming took 6 bases from V and 0 from J, leaving 23 bases between them. The CDR3 extends over 19 amino acids. CDR1 is LGHNA and CDR2 is YNFKEQ in the germline V gene. In nucleotides, the CDR3 is TGTGCCAGCAGTCAACTTTACTGGGGAGCCGATGCAACTAATGAAAAACTGTTTTTT. It translates to CASSQLYWGADATNEKLFF.

This clone was observed once. The chain is built from TRBV21-1 and TRBJ2-2; TRBD1, the table's D call, was not compared with the DNA. TRBV21-1 represents a pseudogene. The CDR3 runs to 15 residues. As DNA, the CDR3 is TGTGCCAGCAGCAAAGGGCAGGGGCAGACCGGGGAGCTGTTTTTT. It yields the protein CASSKGQGQTGELFF.

This sequence joins TRBV12-1 and TRBJ1-1. TRBV12-1 is a known pseudogene. The CDR3 runs 16 residues. The CDR3 nucleotides are TGTGCCAGCAGCTACGGCGGGCGCAGAGGCAAAACTGAAGCTTTCTTT. Its translation: CASSYGGRRGKTEAFF.

The rearrangement links TRBV5-4 to TRBJ2-2; TRBD1 agrees at 8 bases. Germline CDR1 and CDR2: SGHNT and YYREEE (reference sequence). This CDR3 region has 16 residues. Trimming at V came to 1 base and at J to 4 bases, leaving 6 bases not matched to a gene. For the CDR3, the DNA is TGTGCCAGCAGCTTGAGTGGGGACAGGACCACCGGGGAGCTGTTTTTT. It encodes CASSLSGDRTTGELFF.

The chain is built from TRBV5-8 and TRBJ1-6; 7 positions agree with TRBD1. The junction had 7 bases not matched to a gene; V was cut back by 4 bases and J by 12 bases. The CDR3 runs to 13 residues. The germline V gene has CDR1 SGHTS and CDR2 YDEGEE. CDR3 loop: CASSRDSQRPLHF. CDR3 bases: TGTGCCAGCAGCCGGGACAGCCAGAGACCCCTCCACTTT. The full variable domain, completed using reference TRBV5-8 and TRBJ1-6, is EAGVTQSPTHLIKTRGQQATLRCSPISGHTSVYWYQQALGLGLQFLLWYDEGEERNRGNFPPRFSGRQFPNYSSELNVNALELEDSALYLCASSRDSQRPLHFGNGTRLTVT.

V and J are TRBV28 and TRBJ1-5; 11 bases agree with TRBD1. Germline V gene data show CDR1 as MDHEN and CDR2 as SYDVKM. The junction had 6 bases not matched to a gene; V was cut back by 5 bases and J by 6 bases. The length of the CDR3 is 15 residues. The CDR3: CASSPWDRGGQPQHF. The CDR3 nucleotides read TGTGCCAGCAGTCCCTGGGACAGGGGGGGTCAGCCCCAGCATTTT.

This chain connects TRBV7-2 to TRBJ2-6; possible D gene TRBD1, 6 bases. This CDR3 is built from 14 residues. Germline CDR1 and CDR2: SGHTA and FQGNSA. V dropped 8 bases and J dropped 2 bases, with 10 bases sitting between them. CDR3 nucleotide sequence: TGTGCCAGCTCAGGGGCTGCTGGGGCCAACGTCCTGACTTTC. It yields the protein CASSGAAGANVLTF. Complete variable domain (other parts from reference TRBV7-2 and TRBJ2-6): GAGVSQSPSNKVTEKGKDVELRCDPISGHTALYWYRQSLGQGLEFLIYFQGNSAPDKSGLPSDRFSAERTGGSVSTLTIQRTQQEDSAVYLCASSGAAGANVLTFGAGSRLTVL.

The rearrangement uses TRBV6-5 and TRBJ2-3; TRBD1 aligns across 8 bases. CDR3 length: 14 residues. After removal of 7 bases from V and 1 base from J, the junction contained 4 bases not matched to a gene. Germline V CDR1 and CDR2: MNHEY, SVGAGI. The CDR3 loop is CASTKQGGTDTQYF. CDR3 DNA sequence: TGTGCCAGCACCAAACAGGGGGGCACAGATACGCAGTATTTT.

The J gene is TRBJ2-3, the V gene TRBV19; D not resolved. Germline V gene lookup returns CDR1 LNHDA and CDR2 SQIVND (reference sequence). CDR3 length equals 12 residues. V lost 11 bases and J lost 3, with 12 bases in between. In DNA form, the CDR3 reads TGTGCCCCCCGGGTCGATACAGATACGCAGTATTTT. Translated: CAPRVDTDTQYF.

J is TRBJ1-5 and V is TRBV6-6; 11 bases are shared with TRBD1. The CDR3 sequence is 15 residues long. The J segment lost 9 bases and the V segment lost 4 bases, leaving 8 bases of the junction unmatched. From germline, CDR1 is MNHNY and CDR2 SVGAGI (reference sequence). The chain's CDR3 is CASSSPGQGVGPQHF. The CDR3 DNA sequence: TGTGCCAGCAGTTCGCCGGGACAGGGGGTAGGGCCCCAGCATTTT.

This chain uses TRBV4-2 with TRBJ2-1; 16 positions match TRBD2. Germline V gives CDR1 LGHNA, CDR2 YNFKEQ. The ends lost 1 base at V and 11 bases at J; junction bases unmatched: 8. This CDR3 has 17 amino acids. CDR3 coding DNA: TGTGCCAGCAGCCAAGTGGGACTAGCGGGGGGGGTAATGAAGCAGTTCTTC. Its translation is CASSQVGLAGGVMKQFF.

The chain employs TRBV4-3 and TRBJ2-3; TRBD2 is a possible D gene (7 bases). The CDR3 covers 21 residues. The germline V and J ends were trimmed by 0 bases and 0 bases, with 25 bases remaining between them. From germline, CDR1 is LGHNA and CDR2 YSLEER. The CDR3 nucleotides are TGCGCCAGCAGCCAAGATGAGGGGAGGGGGTTCGGGACCTCGAGCACAGATACGCAGTATTTT. Protein sequence: CASSQDEGRGFGTSSTDTQYF.

The chain has TRBV6-5 and TRBJ1-1, with a tentative D call TRBD1 (5 bases). Trimming removed 8 bases from V and 5 bases from J, with 21 bases in between. Germline V gives CDR1 MNHEY, CDR2 SVGAGI. This CDR3 contains 15 residues. In DNA form, the CDR3 reads TGTGCCAGCGGTACGACAGCCTCGTCGGGTACTGAAGCTTTCTTT. Translated: CASGTTASSGTEAFF.

This clone was picked up a small number of times. The gene calls are TRBV3-1 (or the pseudogene TRBV3-2) and TRBJ1-5, with D perhaps matching TRBD1 (5 bases). V lost 1 base to trimming and J lost 2 bases, with 15 bases between them. CDR3 length: 17 amino acids. Germline V CDR1 and CDR2: LGHDT, YNNKEL (reference sequence). CDR3 region: CASSQGTGLRGNQPQHF. The CDR3 DNA follows: TGTGCCAGCAGCCAAGGGACGGGACTTCGGGGCAATCAGCCCCAGCATTTT.

The chain links TRBV5-4 to TRBJ2-3, with a tentative D call TRBD2 (6 bases). The V gene's germline CDR1 is SGHNT and CDR2 YYREEE (reference sequence). The CDR3 sequence is 14 residues long. Deletions cut 5 bases from V and 5 bases from J, with 15 bases between. The CDR3 nucleotides read TGTGCCAGCAGTAGGGGCGGGGCGGGAGATACGCAGTATTTT. It yields the protein CASSRGGAGDTQYF.

This chain joins TRBV2 and TRBJ2-2; 9 bases map to TRBD2. Germline-derived CDR1 and CDR2 are SNHLY and FYNNEI. J gave up 7 bases and V 5 bases, and 11 bases lay outside the gene matches. This CDR3 has 16 amino acids. The CDR3 DNA sequence: TGTGCCAGCAGTTTCCTTGCTAGCGGGGTGGTCGGGGAGCTGTTTTTT. Amino acid sequence: CASSFLASGVVGELFF.

This sequence joins TRBV4-3 and TRBJ2-2; D is possibly TRBD2 (5 bases). The CDR3 covers 15 residues. Deletions cut 4 bases from V and 0 bases from J, with 9 bases between. Germline CDR1 and CDR2: LGHNA and YSLEER. The CDR3 here is CASSPAAANTGELFF. CDR3 sequence (DNA): TGCGCCAGCAGCCCAGCGGCAGCGAACACCGGGGAGCTGTTTTTT.